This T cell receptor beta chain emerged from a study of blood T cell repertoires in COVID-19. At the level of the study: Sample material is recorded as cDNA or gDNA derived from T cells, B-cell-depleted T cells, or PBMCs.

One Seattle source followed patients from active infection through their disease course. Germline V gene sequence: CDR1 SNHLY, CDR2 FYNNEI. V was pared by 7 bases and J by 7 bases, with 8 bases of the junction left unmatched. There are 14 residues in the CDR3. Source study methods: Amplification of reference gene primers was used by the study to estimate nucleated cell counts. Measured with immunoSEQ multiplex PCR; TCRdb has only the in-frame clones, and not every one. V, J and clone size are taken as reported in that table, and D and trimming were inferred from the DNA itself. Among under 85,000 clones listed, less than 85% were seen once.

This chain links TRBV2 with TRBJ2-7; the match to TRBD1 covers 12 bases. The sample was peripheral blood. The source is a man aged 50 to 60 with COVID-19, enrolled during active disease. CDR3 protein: CASTPGQGAKEQYF. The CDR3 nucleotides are TGTGCCAGCACCCCGGGACAGGGGGCGAAAGAGCAGTACTTC.